Here is one TCR beta chain with its context. As yet, its antigen is unknown. This entry comes from a study of vaccination and CD4 T cells after COVID-19. Study as a whole: Four females and six males made up the convalescents, two of whom were Hispanic.

This CDR3 spans 13 amino acids. Germline V lookup: CDR1 MRHNA, CDR2 SNTAGT. V was shortened by 4 bases and J by 5 bases, with 10 bases between the two germline ends. Sequenced with the Oncomine TCR Beta short-read assay was DNA taken from cultured CD4+ T cells. Genomic DNA from cultured CD4+ T cells was extracted. TCRdb redid the calling of the PCR reads with MiXCR, one entry per CDR3 protein. This table has some 15,000 distinct CDR3 sequences, 30% appearing once. Stated treatment: 10-day PBMC culture with coronavirus spike peptide pools or control peptides (ViraFEST assay). ViraFEST used peptide pools to expand antigen-specific T cells and subsequently sequenced their TCRs.

The TCR sequence derives from a human donor with COVID-19. The V and J genes are TRBV6-4 and TRBJ2-3; D possibly corresponds to TRBD1 (6 bases). Sequences were obtained from cultured CD4+ T cells from blood. CDR3 nucleotides: TGTGCCAGCAGTGCTCAGGGGAGAGATACGCAGTATTTT. This sequence encodes CASSAQGRDTQYF.